This TCR beta chain was recorded in a study of radiotherapy plus CTLA-4 blockade in lung cancer. Study details: Disease control was present in 31% of patients, and objective responses in roughly 17%.

Each patient with chemo-refractory metastatic non-small-cell lung cancer was treated with focal radiation plus CTLA-4 blockade using ipilimumab. Here immunoSEQ multiplex PCR was the method, and the copy in TCRdb shows in-frame clones only, minus some. This sample has about 87,000 clones, with around 86% found just once. The count of this clone is one. Its antigen is undetermined. Study results and caveats: Peripheral blood showed expansion of tumor-derived TCR clones after radiotherapy and ipilimumab. Reportedly, early blood T cell clone dynamics best predicted response, with interferon-beta.

The specimen was peripheral blood, collected from a patient treated with radiotherapy plus ipilimumab. This clonotype originated in a human donor with non-small cell lung cancer that progressed on radiotherapy plus ipilimumab.

The DNA of the CDR3 is TGCGCCAGCAGTCAAAACAGCGGGGGCACAGATACGCAGTATTTT. This sequence encodes CASSQNSGGTDTQYF. This chain joins TRBV4-3 and TRBJ2-3; 7 nucleotides align to TRBD2. The CDR3 is made up of 15 amino acids. V lost 6 bases, J lost 1 base, and 7 bases stayed unmatched. Germline V gene sequence: CDR1 LGHNA, CDR2 YSLEER.